A selection of T cell receptor beta chains follows, all from one sample in a study of type 1 and type 2 diabetes patients. TCRdb used MiXCR to reprocess the multiplex PCR reads, holding one entry per CDR3 protein. The data show more than 250,000 distinct CDR3 sequences, roughly 50% seen once. Sequenced: peripheral blood mononuclear cells (PBMCs). The source is a man younger than 30 with type 2 diabetes. The CDR3 runs from the conserved cysteine through the conserved F or W. A D gene is named only where the DNA matches it firmly. Only some rows state a clone size, as once, few, many or a class for expanded clones.

D,J,V,size,DNA,CDR3
TRBD2,TRBJ2-2,TRBV7-8,few,TGTGCCAGCAGCCCCGTAGTAGCGGGGACCGGGGAGCTGTTTTTT,CASSPVVAGTGELFF
-,TRBJ2-1,TRBV19,-,TGTGCCAGTTTAGCAAACGATGAGCAGTCCTTC,CASLANDEQSF
TRBD1,TRBJ1-2,TRBV28,-,TGTGCCAGCGGCCCCGGACAGGTAGTTTGGTATGGCTACACCTTC,CASGPGQVVWYGYTF
TRBD1,TRBJ1-4,TRBV19,-,TGTGCCAGTAGTGTGGGGACAGTTGGGTATGAAAAACTGTTTTTT,CASSVGTVGYEKLFF
-,TRBJ2-1,TRBV3-1,-,TGTGCCAGCAGCCAACACAAACGGGATGAGCAGTTCTTC,CASSQHKRDEQFF
-,TRBJ2-1,TRBV7-3,few,TGTGCCAGCAGCTTAGGCGTGGCTGAGCAGTTCTTC,CASSLGVAEQFF
TRBD1,TRBJ1-1,TRBV2,-,TGTGCCAGCCTGCCTGACAGGGGCACCGACACTGAAGCTTTCTTT,CASLPDRGTDTEAFF
-,TRBJ1-1,TRBV20-1,-,TGCAGTGCTGAGGGTGGCAAAGCCACTGAAGCTTTCTTT,CSAEGGKATEAFF
TRBD1,TRBJ2-1,TRBV10-3,few,TGTGCCAGCAGTTACCTCGGGACAGGGGGGTATGAGCAGTTCTTC,CASSYLGTGGYEQFF
-,TRBJ2-7,TRBV5-1,-,TGCGCCAGCAGCTTGGAAAGGCAGGGTGTAGAAGAGCAGTACTTC,CASSLERQGVEEQYF
-,TRBJ1-6,TRBV30,-,TGTGCCTGGAGTGTAGGAAACGATCCCCTAGGCTATTCACCCCTCCACTTT,CAWSVGNDPLGYSPLHF
TRBD1,TRBJ2-2,TRBV3-1,-,TGTGCCAGCAGCCAACAAGGACAGGGACGCGGGGAGCTGTTTTTT,CASSQQGQGRGELFF
-,TRBJ2-3,TRBV5-1,-,TGCGCCAGCAGCTTGGGGGACATTACAGATACGCAGTATTTT,CASSLGDITDTQYF
TRBD1,TRBJ1-3,TRBV15,once,TGTGCCACCAGCTCATGGGGACAGGGGAGAAACACCATATATTTT,CATSSWGQGRNTIYF
-,TRBJ2-1,TRBV9,-,TGTGCCAGCAGCCCATCCGGGACACCAGCCCAGATATACCCTTGGGGTGAGCAGTTCTTC,CASSPSGTPAQIYPWGEQFF
-,TRBJ1-2,TRBV9,-,TGTGCCAGCAGCGGGACCCTCTATGGCTACACCTTC,CASSGTLYGYTF
TRBD2,TRBJ2-7,TRBV30,-,TGTGCCTGGAGTGTTCCCGGACTAGCGGGAGGGGAGCAGTACTTC,CAWSVPGLAGGEQYF
-,TRBJ1-2,TRBV5-8,-,TGTGCCAGCAGCTTAATCGTCCCCGAGGGAGGCTACACCTTC,CASSLIVPEGGYTF
TRBD1,TRBJ1-6,TRBV20-1,-,TGCAGTGCTAGGGTAGCCGGGACAGAAAGTTCACCCCTCCACTTT,CSARVAGTESSPLHF
TRBD1,TRBJ1-2,TRBV5-1,few,TGCGCCAGCAGCGCGAGCCCCGGGACAGGGGGCATGGATGGCTACACCTTC,CASSASPGTGGMDGYTF
-,TRBJ2-1,TRBV19,-,TGTGCCAGTAGTATAGATCGACAGGCAATGGGCAATGAGCAGTTCTTC,CASSIDRQAMGNEQFF
-,TRBJ2-3,TRBV12-5,-,TGTGCTAGTGGTTTGGTGCCGGGACTCTACACAGATACGCAGTATTTT,CASGLVPGLYTDTQYF
-,TRBJ2-7,TRBV10-3,many,TGTGCCATCAGGCACACGCAGGGGTACGAGCAGTACTTC,CAIRHTQGYEQYF
-,TRBJ2-1,TRBV4-1,few,TGCGCCAGCAGCCAGGAAGGGGACTCCTACAATGAGCAGTTCTTC,CASSQEGDSYNEQFF
-,TRBJ2-5,TRBV29-1,-,TGCAGCTCATCCGTCACAGGGAAAGAGACCCAGTACTTC,CSSSVTGKETQYF
-,TRBJ2-3,TRBV20-1,few,TGCAGTGCTAGTCTGGGCACAGATACGCAGTATTTT,CSASLGTDTQYF
-,TRBJ2-7,TRBV7-2,-,TGTGCCAGCAGCCCAAACATCCCCTACGAGCAGTACTTC,CASSPNIPYEQYF
TRBD2,TRBJ2-2,TRBV28,-,TGTGCCAGCCACCTAGCGGTCACCGGGGAGCTGTTTTTT,CASHLAVTGELFF
-,TRBJ2-7,TRBV10-3,-,TGTGCCATCAGTGACCCGGGGAATTACTACGAGCAGTACTTC,CAISDPGNYYEQYF
-,TRBJ2-7,TRBV7-2,-,TGTGCCAGCAGCCCCCGGACCGGCGGATCCGAGCAGTACTTC,CASSPRTGGSEQYF